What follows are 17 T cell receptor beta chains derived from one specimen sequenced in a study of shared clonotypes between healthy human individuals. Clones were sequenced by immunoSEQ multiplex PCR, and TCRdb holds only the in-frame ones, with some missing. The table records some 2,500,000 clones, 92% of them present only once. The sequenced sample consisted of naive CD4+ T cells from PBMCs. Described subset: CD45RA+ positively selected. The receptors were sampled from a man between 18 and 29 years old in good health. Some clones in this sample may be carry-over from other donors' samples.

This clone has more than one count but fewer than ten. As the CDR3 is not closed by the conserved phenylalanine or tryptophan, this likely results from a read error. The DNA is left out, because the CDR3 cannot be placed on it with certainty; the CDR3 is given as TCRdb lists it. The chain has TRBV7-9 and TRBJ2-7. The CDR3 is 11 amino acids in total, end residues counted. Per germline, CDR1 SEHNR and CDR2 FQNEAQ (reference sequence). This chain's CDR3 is CASSLGGLPML.

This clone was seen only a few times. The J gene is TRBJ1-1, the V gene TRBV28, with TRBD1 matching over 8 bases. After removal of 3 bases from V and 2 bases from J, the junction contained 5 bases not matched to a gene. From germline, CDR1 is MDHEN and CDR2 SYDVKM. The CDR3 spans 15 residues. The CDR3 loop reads CASSFNRGGNTEAFF. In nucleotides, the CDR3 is TGTGCCAGCAGTTTCAACAGGGGGGGAAACACTGAAGCTTTCTTT.

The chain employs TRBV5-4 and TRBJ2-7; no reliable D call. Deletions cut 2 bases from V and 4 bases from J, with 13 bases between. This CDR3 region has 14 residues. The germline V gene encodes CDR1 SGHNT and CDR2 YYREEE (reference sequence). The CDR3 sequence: CASSLAKAGYEQYF. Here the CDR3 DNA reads TGTGCCAGCAGCTTAGCCAAAGCCGGATACGAGCAGTACTTC.

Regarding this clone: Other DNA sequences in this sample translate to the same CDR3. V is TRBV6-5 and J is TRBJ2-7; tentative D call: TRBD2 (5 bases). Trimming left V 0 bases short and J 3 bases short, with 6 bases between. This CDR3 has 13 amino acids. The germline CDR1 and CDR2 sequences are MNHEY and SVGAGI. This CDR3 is CASSYSTSYEQYF. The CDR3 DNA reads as TGTGCCAGCAGTTACTCTACTAGCTACGAGCAGTACTTC.

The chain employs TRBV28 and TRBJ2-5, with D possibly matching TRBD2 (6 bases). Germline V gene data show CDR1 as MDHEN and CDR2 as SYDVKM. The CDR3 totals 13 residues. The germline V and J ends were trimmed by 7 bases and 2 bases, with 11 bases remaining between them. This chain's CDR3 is CASNPGGQETQYF. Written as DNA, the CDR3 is TGTGCCAGCAATCCCGGGGGTCAAGAGACCCAGTACTTC.

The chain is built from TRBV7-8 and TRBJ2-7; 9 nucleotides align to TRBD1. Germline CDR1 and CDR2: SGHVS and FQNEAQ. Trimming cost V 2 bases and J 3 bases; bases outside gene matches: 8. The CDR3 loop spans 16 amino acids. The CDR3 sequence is CASSLRRQGVFYEQYF. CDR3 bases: TGTGCCAGCAGCTTAAGGCGACAGGGGGTTTTCTACGAGCAGTACTTC. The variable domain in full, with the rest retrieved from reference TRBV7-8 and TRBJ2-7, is GAGVSQSPRYKVAKRGQDVALRCDPISGHVSLFWYQQALGQGPEFLTYFQNEAQLDKSGLPSDRFFAERPEGSVSTLKIQRTQQEDSAVYLCASSLRRQGVFYEQYFGPGTRLTVT.

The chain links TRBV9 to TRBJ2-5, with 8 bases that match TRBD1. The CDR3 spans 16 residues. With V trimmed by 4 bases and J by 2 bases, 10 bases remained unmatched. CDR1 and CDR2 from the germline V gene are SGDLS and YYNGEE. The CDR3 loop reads CASSRSGQAIQETQYF. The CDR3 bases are TGTGCCAGCAGCCGTTCGGGACAGGCCATACAAGAGACCCAGTACTTC.

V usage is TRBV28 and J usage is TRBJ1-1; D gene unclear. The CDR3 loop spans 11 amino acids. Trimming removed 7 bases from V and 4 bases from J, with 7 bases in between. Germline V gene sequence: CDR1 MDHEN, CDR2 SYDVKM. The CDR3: CASTTTTEAFF. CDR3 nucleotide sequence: TGTGCCAGCACCACGACCACTGAAGCTTTCTTT.

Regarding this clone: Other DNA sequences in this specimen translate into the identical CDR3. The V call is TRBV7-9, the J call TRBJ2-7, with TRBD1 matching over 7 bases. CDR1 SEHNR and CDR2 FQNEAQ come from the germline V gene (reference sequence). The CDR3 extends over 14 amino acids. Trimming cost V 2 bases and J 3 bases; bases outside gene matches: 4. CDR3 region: CASSLTTGSYEQYF. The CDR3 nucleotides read TGTGCCAGCAGCTTAACGACAGGGAGCTACGAGCAGTACTTC.

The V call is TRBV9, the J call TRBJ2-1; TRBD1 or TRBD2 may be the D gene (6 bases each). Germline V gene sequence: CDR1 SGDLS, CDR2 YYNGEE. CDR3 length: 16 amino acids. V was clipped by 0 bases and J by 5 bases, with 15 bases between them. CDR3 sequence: CASSVAGGAGDNEQFF. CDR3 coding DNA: TGTGCCAGCAGCGTAGCCGGCGGGGCAGGGGACAATGAGCAGTTCTTC. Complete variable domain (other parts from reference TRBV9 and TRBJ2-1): DSGVTQTPKHLITATGQRVTLRCSPRSGDLSVYWYQQSLDQGLQFLIQYYNGEERAKGNILERFSAQQFPDLHSELNLSSLELGDSALYFCASSVAGGAGDNEQFFGPGTRLTVL.

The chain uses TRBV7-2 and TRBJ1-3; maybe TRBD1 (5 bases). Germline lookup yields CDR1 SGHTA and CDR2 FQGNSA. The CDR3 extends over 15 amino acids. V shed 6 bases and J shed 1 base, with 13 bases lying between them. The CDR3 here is CASRPKTASGNTIYF. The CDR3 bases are TGTGCCAGCAGACCTAAGACAGCGTCTGGAAACACCATATATTTT.

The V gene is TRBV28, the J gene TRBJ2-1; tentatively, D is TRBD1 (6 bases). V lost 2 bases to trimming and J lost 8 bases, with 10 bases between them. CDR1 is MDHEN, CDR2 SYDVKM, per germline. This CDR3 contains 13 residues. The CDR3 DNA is TGTGCCAGCAGTTTAAGACAGGTCCATGAGCAGTTCTTC. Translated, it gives CASSLRQVHEQFF.

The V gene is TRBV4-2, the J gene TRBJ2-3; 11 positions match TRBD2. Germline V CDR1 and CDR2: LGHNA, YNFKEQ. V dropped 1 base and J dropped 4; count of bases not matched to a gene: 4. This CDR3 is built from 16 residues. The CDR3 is CASSQALAGVADTQYF. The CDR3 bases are TGTGCCAGCAGCCAAGCACTAGCGGGAGTCGCAGATACGCAGTATTTT.

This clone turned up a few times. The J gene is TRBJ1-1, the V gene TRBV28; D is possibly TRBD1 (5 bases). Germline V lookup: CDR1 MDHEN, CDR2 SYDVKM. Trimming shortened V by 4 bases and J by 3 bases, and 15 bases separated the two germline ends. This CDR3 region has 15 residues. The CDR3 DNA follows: TGTGCCAGCAGTTCCCCGCCCGGGGCGGACACTGAAGCTTTCTTT. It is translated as CASSSPPGADTEAFF.

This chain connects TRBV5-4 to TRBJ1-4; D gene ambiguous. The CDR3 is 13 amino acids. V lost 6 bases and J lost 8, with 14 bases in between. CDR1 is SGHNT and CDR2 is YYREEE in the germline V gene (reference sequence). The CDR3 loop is CASTYVPGEKLFF. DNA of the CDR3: TGTGCCAGCACCTACGTGCCGGGGGAAAAACTGTTTTTT. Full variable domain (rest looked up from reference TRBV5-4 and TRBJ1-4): ETGVTQSPTHLIKTRGQQVTLRCSSQSGHNTVSWYQQALGQGPQFIFQYYREEENGRGNFPPRFSGLQFPNYSSELNVNALELDDSALYLCASTYVPGEKLFFGSGTQLSVL.

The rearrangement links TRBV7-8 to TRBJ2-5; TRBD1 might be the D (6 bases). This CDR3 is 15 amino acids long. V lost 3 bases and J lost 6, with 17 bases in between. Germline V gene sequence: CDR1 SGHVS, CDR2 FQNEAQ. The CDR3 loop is CASSFRTGKGKTQYF. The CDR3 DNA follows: TGTGCCAGCAGCTTTCGTACAGGGAAGGGGAAGACCCAGTACTTC.

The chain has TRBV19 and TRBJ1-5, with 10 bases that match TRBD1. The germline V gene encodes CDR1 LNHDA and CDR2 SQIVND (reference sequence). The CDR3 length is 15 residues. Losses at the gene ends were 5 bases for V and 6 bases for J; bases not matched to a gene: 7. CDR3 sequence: CASSDRTGGFQPQHF. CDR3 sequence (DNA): TGTGCCAGTAGTGACCGGACAGGGGGATTTCAGCCCCAGCATTTT.